The rows below give T cell receptor beta chains drawn from one sample of a study of human T cells and chemical hapten exposure. TCRdb called the RACE reads again in MiXCR, with one record for every CDR3 protein. The profile shows some 89,000 distinct CDR3 sequences, 25% to 30% of them singletons. The material sequenced was whole blood, taken in connection with sensitization to the hapten diphenylcyclopropenone (DPC). These receptors all stem from a man in his forties with alopecia areata. Some clones in this sample may be carry-over from other donors' samples. The conserved cysteine and the conserved F or W are not part of the CDR3 here. The order of the fields is V gene, CDR3 protein.

v_call: TRBV11-1; cdr3_aa: ASSLAGAEAF
v_call: TRBV5-6; cdr3_aa: ASSWSGDSNQPQH
v_call: TRBV18; cdr3_aa: ASSVRTDLEQF
v_call: TRBV4-2; cdr3_aa: ASSQESGGAMYEQY
v_call: TRBV25-1; cdr3_aa: ASSEYRGTTDTQY
v_call: TRBV20-1; cdr3_aa: SAVDRRGNEKLF
v_call: TRBV3-1; cdr3_aa: ASSQDIGAGANVLT
v_call: TRBV21-1; cdr3_aa: ASSKGYHPEDPTVDTQY
v_call: TRBV20-1; cdr3_aa: SARDLRKEQY
v_call: TRBV27; cdr3_aa: ASSLWGNEKLF
v_call: TRBV2; cdr3_aa: ASSVPPGTVASTDTQY
v_call: TRBV18; cdr3_aa: ASSSDPYPGEQY
v_call: TRBV5-6; cdr3_aa: ASITGSGANVLT
v_call: TRBV9; cdr3_aa: ASSVGGQGGYGYT
v_call: TRBV11-3; cdr3_aa: ASSTGTGFTDTQY
v_call: TRBV2; cdr3_aa: ASQKGEAETQY
v_call: TRBV20-1; cdr3_aa: SAPPGLVEGTDTQY
v_call: TRBV7-8; cdr3_aa: ASSWISGANVLT
v_call: TRBV28; cdr3_aa: ASLSGGNSPLH
v_call: TRBV12-3/TRBV12-4; cdr3_aa: ASSFTDRGGGEKLF
v_call: TRBV7-2; cdr3_aa: ASNSRGVGDNEQF
v_call: TRBV28; cdr3_aa: ASSQNQPQH
v_call: TRBV19; cdr3_aa: ASSILSPLNQPQH
v_call: TRBV28; cdr3_aa: ASSYTYEQY
v_call: TRBV12-3/TRBV12-4; cdr3_aa: ASSPTGGRADTQY
v_call: TRBV3-1; cdr3_aa: ASSQVSSFGEGRYNSPLH
v_call: TRBV27; cdr3_aa: ASSSGQGITYNEQF
v_call: TRBV6-2/TRBV6-3; cdr3_aa: ASSGGGLRTDTQY
v_call: TRBV28; cdr3_aa: ASRILDGGPMNTEAF
v_call: TRBV5-1; cdr3_aa: ASSLEVRPRALETQY
v_call: TRBV29-1; cdr3_aa: SVALSKGELF
v_call: TRBV27; cdr3_aa: ASRIGPSYEQY
v_call: TRBV20-1; cdr3_aa: SARRHERLARHEQF
v_call: TRBV28; cdr3_aa: ASSLRRGSPLH
v_call: TRBV3-1; cdr3_aa: ASSLMGGGREQY
v_call: TRBV5-1; cdr3_aa: ASSLTGNTGELF
v_call: TRBV20-1; cdr3_aa: SARDGSSGSSGANVLT
v_call: TRBV6-2/TRBV6-3; cdr3_aa: ASTKWGAVAHPGANVLT
v_call: TRBV12-3/TRBV12-4; cdr3_aa: ASSLRVEAF
v_call: TRBV6-1; cdr3_aa: ASSESRGGGEKLF
v_call: TRBV6-2/TRBV6-3; cdr3_aa: ASSYSILQGVRTDTQY
v_call: TRBV5-6; cdr3_aa: ASSSGTGGDTQY
v_call: TRBV5-1; cdr3_aa: ASSSRDTIYEQY
v_call: TRBV20-1; cdr3_aa: SAREVTHNEKLF
v_call: TRBV12-3/TRBV12-4; cdr3_aa: ASSPKAGNTEAF
v_call: TRBV12-3/TRBV12-4; cdr3_aa: ASSRGVAITDTQY